Listed below are T cell receptor beta chains from one sample, sequenced in a study of CD8+ T cells in alopecia areata. Only in-frame clones appear in the TCRdb table, and some are missing; sequencing was by immunoSEQ multiplex PCR. The sample lists more than 200,000 clones; 67% were seen once. The specimen comprised CD4+ T cells sorted from blood, sampled at week 0. These receptors were obtained from a human donor with alopecia areata. Each CDR3 is given with its conserved first and last residue. The D gene is left open where the match is weak. Some rows mark clone size as missing; the rest say once, few, many or name a class of expanded clone.

>.|TRBJ2-7|TRBV5-1|.
CASSLEAGSYEQYF
TGCGCCAGCAGCTTGGAGGCAGGGTCCTACGAGCAGTACTTC
>.|TRBJ2-2|TRBV5-4|.
CASSLNSRVHGELFF
TGTGCCAGCAGCCTTAATTCCAGGGTGCACGGGGAGCTGTTTTTT
>.|TRBJ1-5|TRBV19|.
CASSNKIHSQHF
TGTGCCAGTAGTAACAAAATCCATTCCCAGCATTTT
>TRBD1|TRBJ2-7|TRBV5-1|few
CASSLYRDRGRSEQYF
TGCGCCAGCAGCCTCTACCGGGACAGGGGGCGGTCCGAGCAGTACTTC
>.|TRBJ2-2|TRBV7-2|.
CASNSGTYNTGELFF
TGTGCCAGCAATTCCGGGACCTACAACACCGGGGAGCTGTTTTTT
>TRBD2|TRBJ2-7|TRBV7-3|.
CASSLLAGDVYEQYF
TGTGCCAGCAGCCTACTAGCGGGGGATGTCTACGAGCAGTACTTC
>.|TRBJ2-5|TRBV7-9|.
CASSSSFPETQYF
TGTGCCAGCAGCTCGAGTTTCCCAGAGACCCAGTACTTC
>TRBD1|TRBJ1-2|TRBV7-2|.
CASSARQGSGYTF
TGTGCCAGCAGCGCAAGACAGGGCAGTGGCTACACCTTC
>.|TRBJ2-6|TRBV19|.
CASSPTGTNVLTF
TGTGCCAGTAGTCCCACGGGGACCAACGTCCTGACTTTC
>.|TRBJ1-2|TRBV18|few
CASSSSGGSAIGYTF
TGTGCCAGCTCCTCAAGCGGGGGAAGCGCTATTGGCTACACCTTC
>.|TRBJ1-6|TRBV6-1|.
CASSEGGLHNSPLHF
TGTGCCAGCAGTGAGGGGGGCCTTCATAATTCACCCCTCCACTTT
>TRBD1|TRBJ1-2|TRBV9|.
CASSVSWDRVNYGYTF
TGTGCCAGCAGCGTAAGTTGGGACAGGGTTAACTATGGCTACACCTTC
>TRBD1|TRBJ1-5|TRBV6-6|.
CASSDRTGYNQPQHF
TGTGCCAGCAGTGACCGGACAGGCTACAATCAGCCCCAGCATTTT
>.|TRBJ2-2|TRBV5-1|once
CASSQTGSTGELFF
TGCGCCAGCAGTCAAACCGGGTCAACCGGGGAGCTGTTTTTT
>.|TRBJ1-1|TRBV25-1|.
CASSEYTPSTEAFF
TGTGCCAGCAGTGAATACACGCCCTCCACTGAAGCTTTCTTT
>.|TRBJ2-2|TRBV4-2|few
CASSPGGNTGELFF
TGTGCCAGCAGTCCCGGGGGGAACACCGGGGAGCTGTTTTTT
>.|TRBJ2-5|TRBV29-1|.
CSVEVVTGGETQYF
TGCAGCGTTGAAGTGGTGACAGGTGGGGAGACCCAGTACTTC
>.|TRBJ1-4|TRBV6-5|.
CASSYTRPTNEKLFF
TGTGCCAGCAGTTACACACGACCAACTAATGAAAAACTGTTTTTT
>.|TRBJ1-5|TRBV6-1|.
CASKPLYTGNQPQHF
TGTGCCAGCAAACCCCTTTACACCGGCAATCAGCCCCAGCATTTT
>.|TRBJ1-6|TRBV6-5|.
CASRSISEGNSPLHF
TGTGCCAGCAGAAGCATCAGCGAGGGGAATTCACCCCTCCACTTT